A single sample gave rise to the 18 T cell receptor beta chains below, sequenced in a study of T cells expressing NK-cell markers. TCRdb re-called the 5' RACE reads; every CDR3 protein appears as one record, without DNA. Here the sample table reports some 500,000 distinct CDR3 sequences. What was sequenced was blood T cells: a sorted CD56 or NKG2C T cell subset, CD4+ or CD8+ T cells, or bulk PBMC T cells (not recorded which). These receptors came from a woman aged 45-59 years in good health.

The CDR3 here is CATSDFRDRGRYNEQFF. The chain is built from TRBV24-1 and TRBJ2-1; the TCRdb D gene call, TRBD1, has no DNA to confirm it. The CDR3 consists of 17 residues. Germline V gives CDR1 KGHDR, CDR2 SFDVKD.

This chain joins TRBV27 and TRBJ2-1; TCRdb selects TRBD1, and the lack of DNA leaves this call unchecked. The CDR3 is 12 residues long. Germline V gives CDR1 MNHEY, CDR2 SMNVEV (reference sequence). The CDR3 loop is CASRNGQREQFF.

This chain uses TRBV4-1 with TRBJ2-6; the TRBD1 assignment by TCRdb is unverifiable without DNA. This CDR3 has 19 residues. Germline CDR1 and CDR2: MGHRA and YSYEKL. CDR3 amino acids: CASSQDSGGRGSGANVLTF.

J is TRBJ2-1 and V is TRBV12-3 or TRBV12-4; TCRdb calls TRBD1, which cannot be checked without DNA. This CDR3 is 16 amino acids long. The CDR3 is CASSFGDPRFLNEQFF.

The genes are TRBV2 and TRBJ1-2. Germline values: CDR1 SNHLY, CDR2 FYNNEI. The CDR3 contains 14 residues. CDR3 region: CASSETADDYGYAF.

V and J are TRBV7-2 and TRBJ2-4; TCRdb selects TRBD2, and the lack of DNA leaves this call unchecked. The CDR3 length is 12 residues. CDR1 SGHTA and CDR2 FQGNSA come from the germline V gene. The CDR3: CASSFKRDQRYF.

This chain joins TRBV5-5 and TRBJ2-2; there is no DNA to check the TCRdb D call of TRBD2. The germline V gene has CDR1 SGHKS and CDR2 YYEKEE (reference sequence). This CDR3 contains 16 residues. The CDR3 spells CASSLSGGLNTGELFF.

The chain carries TRBV27 and TRBJ2-1; TCRdb's D call of TRBD2 is untestable without DNA. The CDR3 contains 15 residues. Germline CDR1 reads MNHEY; CDR2 reads SMNVEV (reference sequence). The chain's CDR3 is CASSLSGLAYNEQFF.

The chain employs TRBV10-3 and TRBJ2-5; TCRdb names TRBD1, which stays unverified in the absence of DNA. The length of the CDR3 is 13 residues. Per germline, CDR1 ENHRY and CDR2 SYGVKD. The CDR3 here is CAISADRQETQYF.

CDR3 sequence: CASSQEIGGLPYNEQFF. The J gene is TRBJ2-1, the V gene TRBV4-2; TCRdb returns TRBD1, unconfirmable since there is no DNA. The CDR3 sequence is 17 residues long. Germline assignment: CDR1 LGHNA and CDR2 YNFKEQ.

This rearrangement joins TRBV19 to TRBJ2-1; TCRdb's assignment of TRBD1 cannot be checked, as there is no DNA. CDR1 is LNHDA and CDR2 is SQIVND in the germline V gene (reference sequence). This CDR3 is built from 16 residues. The CDR3: CASSPPGGRTYNEQFF.

V and J are TRBV6-6 and TRBJ2-7. The CDR3 is made up of 14 amino acids. CDR1 is MNHNY and CDR2 is SVGAGI in the germline V gene (reference sequence). The CDR3 is CASRTPDDPYEQYF.

The chain combines TRBV7-9 with TRBJ1-2; TCRdb selects TRBD1, and the lack of DNA leaves this call unchecked. The CDR3 runs to 15 residues. Germline CDR1 is SEHNR and CDR2 is FQNEAQ (reference sequence). The CDR3 loop reads CASSLARGSDYGYTF. Full variable domain (rest looked up from reference TRBV7-9 and TRBJ1-2): DTGVSQNPRHKITKRGQNVTFRCDPISEHNRLYWYRQTLGQGPEFLTYFQNEAQLEKSRLLSDRFSAERPKGSFSTLEIQRTEQGDSAMYLCASSLARGSDYGYTFGSGTRLTVV.

V gene TRBV12-3 or TRBV12-4 combines with J gene TRBJ1-3. This CDR3 is 15 amino acids long. The CDR3 sequence is CASSRDIGLGNTIYF.

V is TRBV5-1 and J is TRBJ2-1; the D gene TCRdb calls, TRBD1, cannot be checked with no DNA. Per germline, CDR1 SGHRS and CDR2 YFSETQ. The CDR3 contains 15 residues. CDR3: CASSPTGIPPNEQFF.

The chain combines TRBV29-1 with TRBJ1-1; the D gene TCRdb calls, TRBD1, cannot be checked with no DNA. This CDR3 spans 16 amino acids. Germline V gene data show CDR1 as SQVTM and CDR2 as ANQGSEA. CDR3: CSVEGGGRVSNTEAFF. Full variable domain (outside the CDR3, taken from reference TRBV29-1 and TRBJ1-1): SAVISQKPSRDICQRGTSLTIQCQVDSQVTMMFWYRQQPGQSLTLIATANQGSEATYESGFVIDKFPISRPNLTFSTLTVSNMSPEDSSIYLCSVEGGGRVSNTEAFFGQGTRLTVV.

The V and J genes are TRBV29-1 and TRBJ2-6. This CDR3 is 14 amino acids long. Germline V gives CDR1 SQVTM, CDR2 ANQGSEA. CDR3 loop: CSVYLSSGANVLTF.

The gene calls are TRBV3-1 and TRBJ1-1; TCRdb designates TRBD1, a call that cannot be tested without DNA. The CDR3 extends over 14 amino acids. CDR1 is LGHDT, CDR2 YNNKEL, per germline (reference sequence). The CDR3 loop reads CASSQGTVHTEAFF. Supplemented by reference TRBV3-1 and TRBJ1-1, the full variable domain reads DTAVSQTPKYLVTQMGNDKSIKCEQNLGHDTMYWYKQDSKKFLKIMFSYNNKELIINETVPNRFSPKSPDKAHLNLHINSLELGDSAVYFCASSQGTVHTEAFFGQGTRLTVV.